This TCR beta chain stems from a study of T cell responses to AZD1222 COVID-19 vaccine. Study conclusions and caveats: Reports say nearly half of spike-specific TCRs go after unmutated variant regions. The CD4 TCRs associated with vaccination extended across spike and predominated at 160-218 and 743-854. Spike-specific TCR depth and breadth grew after two AZD1222 doses. Mostly white British, mostly female donors; authors suggested clonal diversity may be underestimated.

This clone is a singleton in its sample. As yet, its antigen is unknown. Clones were read by immunoSEQ multiplex PCR, and TCRdb kept only the in-frame ones, dropping some. The table shows tens of thousands of clones, with approximately 78% occurring only once. CDR1 is MNHNY and CDR2 is SVGAGI in the germline V gene (reference sequence). J lost 7 bases, V lost 2 bases, and 7 bases had no gene match. The CDR3 loop spans 15 amino acids. This sample comprised peripheral blood, obtained on day 0 of AZD1222 vaccination. This TCR derives from an adult in good health. The chain carries TRBV6-6 and TRBJ2-1; 8 nucleotides match TRBD1. CDR3 in amino acids: CASSYGQGAWNEQFF. For the CDR3, the DNA is TGTGCCAGCAGTTACGGCCAGGGGGCGTGGAATGAGCAGTTCTTC.